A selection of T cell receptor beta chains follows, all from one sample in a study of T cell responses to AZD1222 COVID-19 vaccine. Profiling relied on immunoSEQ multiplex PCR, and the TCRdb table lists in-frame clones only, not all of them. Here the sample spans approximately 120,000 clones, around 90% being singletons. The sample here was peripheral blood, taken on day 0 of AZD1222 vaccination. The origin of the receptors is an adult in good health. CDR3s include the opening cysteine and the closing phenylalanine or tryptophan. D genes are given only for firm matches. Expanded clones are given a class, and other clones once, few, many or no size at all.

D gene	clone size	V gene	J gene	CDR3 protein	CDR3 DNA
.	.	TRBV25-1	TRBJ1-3	CASNTQGPSGNTIYF	TGTGCCAGCAATACACAGGGCCCCTCTGGAAACACCATATATTTT
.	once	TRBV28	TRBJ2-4	CASSPPGGGSNIQYF	TGTGCCAGCAGCCCCCCCGGTGGGGGGTCGAACATTCAGTACTTC
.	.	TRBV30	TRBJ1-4	CAWSDLRDEKLFF	TGTGCCTGGAGTGATCTCAGAGATGAAAAACTGTTTTTT
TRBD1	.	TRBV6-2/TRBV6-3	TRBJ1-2	CASSYSSGTGLRGYTF	TGTGCCAGCAGTTACTCGAGCGGGACAGGGTTACGTGGCTACACCTTC
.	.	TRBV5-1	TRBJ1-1	CASSRLNTEAFF	TGCGCCAGCAGCCGATTGAACACTGAAGCTTTCTTT
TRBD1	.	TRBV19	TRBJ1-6	CAAQGQGRSPLHF	TGTGCCGCCCAGGGACAGGGGCGGTCACCCCTCCACTTT
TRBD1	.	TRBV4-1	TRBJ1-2	CASSHMGQDNYGYTF	TGCGCCAGCAGCCATATGGGACAGGATAACTATGGCTACACCTTC
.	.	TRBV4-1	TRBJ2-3	CASSPRRSTDTQYF	TGCGCCAGCAGCCCGCGCCGTTCCACAGATACGCAGTATTTT
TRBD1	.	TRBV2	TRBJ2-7	CASTLFTGGVPYEQYF	TGTGCCAGCACCCTTTTCACAGGGGGCGTCCCCTACGAGCAGTACTTC
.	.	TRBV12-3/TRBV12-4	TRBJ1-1	CASSLRTEAFF	TGTGCCAGCAGTTTACGGACTGAAGCTTTCTTT
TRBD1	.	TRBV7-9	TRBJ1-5	CASSYDRVQPQHF	TGTGCCAGCAGCTACGACAGGGTACAGCCCCAGCATTTT
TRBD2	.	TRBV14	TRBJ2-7	CASSPAALASSYEQYF	TGTGCCAGCAGCCCGGCCGCACTAGCGTCCTCCTACGAGCAGTACTTC
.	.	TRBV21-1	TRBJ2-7	CASSPISGEQYF	TGTGCCAGCAGCCCTATATCGGGCGAGCAGTACTTC
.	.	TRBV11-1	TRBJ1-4	CASSPSSENEKLFF	TGTGCCAGCAGCCCGTCTTCCGAAAATGAAAAACTGTTTTTT
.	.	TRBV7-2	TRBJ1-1	CASSQGGVGAFF	TGTGCCAGCAGCCAAGGCGGGGTTGGCGCTTTCTTT
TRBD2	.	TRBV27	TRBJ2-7	CASSLLAEDYEQYF	TGTGCCAGCAGTTTACTAGCGGAGGACTACGAGCAGTACTTC
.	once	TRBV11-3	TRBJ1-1	CASSSAGSQGRPEAFF	TGTGCCAGCAGCTCCGCGGGTAGTCAGGGTCGTCCTGAAGCTTTCTTT
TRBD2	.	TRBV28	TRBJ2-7	CASSFLASGTKYEQYF	TGTGCCAGCAGTTTCTTGGCTAGCGGGACAAAATACGAGCAGTACTTC
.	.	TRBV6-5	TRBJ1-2	CASRPDSTPYGYTF	TGTGCCAGCAGACCCGACAGTACGCCGTATGGCTACACCTTC
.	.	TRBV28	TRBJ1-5	CASRRRGQPQHF	TGTGCCAGCAGGCGGCGGGGTCAGCCCCAGCATTTT
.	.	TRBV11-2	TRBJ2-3	CASSSQTDTQYF	TGTGCCAGCAGCTCTCAGACAGATACGCAGTATTTT
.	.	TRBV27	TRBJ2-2	CASSFGGVRNVRELFF	TGTGCCAGCAGTTTTGGAGGGGTTCGTAACGTGAGGGAGCTGTTTTTT
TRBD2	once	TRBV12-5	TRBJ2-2	CASGLGWTRPNTGELFF	TGTGCTAGTGGTTTAGGGTGGACTAGACCGAACACCGGGGAGCTGTTTTTT
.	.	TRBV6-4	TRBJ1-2	CASSDSGSGNYGYTF	TGTGCCAGCAGTGACTCGGGCTCAGGGAACTATGGCTACACCTTC
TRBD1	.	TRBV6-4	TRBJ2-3	CASSPGQGSADTQYF	TGTGCCAGCAGTCCGGGACAGGGAAGCGCAGATACGCAGTATTTT
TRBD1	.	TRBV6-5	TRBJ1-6	CASSLDRNSPLHF	TGTGCCAGCAGTTTGGACAGGAATTCACCCCTCCACTTT
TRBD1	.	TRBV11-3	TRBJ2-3	CASSQGARADTQYF	TGTGCCAGCAGTCAGGGGGCGCGAGCAGATACGCAGTATTTT
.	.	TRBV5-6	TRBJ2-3	CASSFAGADTQYF	TGTGCCAGCAGCTTCGCAGGGGCGGATACGCAGTATTTT